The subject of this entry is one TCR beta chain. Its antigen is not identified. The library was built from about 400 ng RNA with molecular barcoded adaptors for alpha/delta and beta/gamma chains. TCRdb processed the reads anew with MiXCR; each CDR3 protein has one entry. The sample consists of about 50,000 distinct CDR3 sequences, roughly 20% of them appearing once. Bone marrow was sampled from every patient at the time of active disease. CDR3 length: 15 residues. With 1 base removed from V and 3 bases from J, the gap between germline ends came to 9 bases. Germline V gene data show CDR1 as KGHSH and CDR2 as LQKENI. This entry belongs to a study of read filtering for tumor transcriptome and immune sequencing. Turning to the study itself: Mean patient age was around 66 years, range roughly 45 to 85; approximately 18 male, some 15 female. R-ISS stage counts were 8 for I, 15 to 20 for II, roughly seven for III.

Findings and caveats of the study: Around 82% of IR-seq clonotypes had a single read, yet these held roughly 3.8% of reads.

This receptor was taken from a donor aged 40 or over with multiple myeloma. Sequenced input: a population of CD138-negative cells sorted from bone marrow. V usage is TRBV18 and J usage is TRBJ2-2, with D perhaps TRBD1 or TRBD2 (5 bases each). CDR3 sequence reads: CASSPRQGDTGELFF. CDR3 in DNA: TGTGCCAGCTCACCACGGCAGGGAGACACCGGGGAGCTGTTTTTT.